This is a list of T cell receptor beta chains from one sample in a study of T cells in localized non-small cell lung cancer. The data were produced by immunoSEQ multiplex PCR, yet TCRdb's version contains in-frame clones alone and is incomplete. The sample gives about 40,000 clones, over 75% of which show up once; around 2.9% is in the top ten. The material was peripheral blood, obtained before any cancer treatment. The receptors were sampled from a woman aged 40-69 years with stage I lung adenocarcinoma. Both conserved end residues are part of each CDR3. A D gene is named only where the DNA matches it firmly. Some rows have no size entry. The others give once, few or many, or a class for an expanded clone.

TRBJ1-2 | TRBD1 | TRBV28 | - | TGTGCCAGCAGCTTGACAGGGGCGTTAGCTAACTATGGCTACACCTTC | CASSLTGALANYGYTF
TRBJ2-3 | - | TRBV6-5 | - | TGTGCCAGCAGTCAAGGACCCCATGGGGATACGCAGTATTTT | CASSQGPHGDTQYF
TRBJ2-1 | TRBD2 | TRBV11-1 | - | TGTGCCAGCAGCCAGGCGACTAGCGGGAGGACCGCTGAGCAGTTCTTC | CASSQATSGRTAEQFF
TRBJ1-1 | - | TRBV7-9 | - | TGTGCCAGCAGCTTAGTGTCAGTCGAAGCTTTCTTT | CASSLVSVEAFF
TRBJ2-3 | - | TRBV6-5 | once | TGTGCCAGCAGCTCCTACCCCGAGACGCAGTATTTT | CASSSYPETQYF
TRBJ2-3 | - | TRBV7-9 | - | TGTGCCAGCAGCTTGGTTAGCGGAGCCACAGATACGCAGTATTTT | CASSLVSGATDTQYF
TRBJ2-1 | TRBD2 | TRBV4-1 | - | TGCGCCAGCAGCGAAGGGACTAGCGGCGCACATGAGCAGTTCTTC | CASSEGTSGAHEQFF
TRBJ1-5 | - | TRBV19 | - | TGTGCCAGTAGTATAAGACATAGCAATCAGCCCCAGCATTTT | CASSIRHSNQPQHF
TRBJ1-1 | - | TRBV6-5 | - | TGTGCCAGCATACCCCTCGGGTCGAACACTGAAGCTTTCTTT | CASIPLGSNTEAFF
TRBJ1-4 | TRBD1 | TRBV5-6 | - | TGTGCCAGCAGCGTACCGACAGGGTCTGAAAAACTGTTTTTT | CASSVPTGSEKLFF
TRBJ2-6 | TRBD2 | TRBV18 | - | TGTGCCAGCTCACCGGGGGAGGGCACCCCTGGGGCCAACGTCCTGACTTTC | CASSPGEGTPGANVLTF
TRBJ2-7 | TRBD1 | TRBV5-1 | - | TGCGCCAGCAGCTTGGGAGGGGGCGAATACGAGCAGTACTTC | CASSLGGGEYEQYF
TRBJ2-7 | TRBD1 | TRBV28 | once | TGTGCCAGCAGGTCTTCCGGGACAGATTCCTACGAGCAGTACTTC | CASRSSGTDSYEQYF
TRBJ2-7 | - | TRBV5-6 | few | TGTGCCAGCAGCTGGGGGGCAGGGGCCACCTACGAGCAGTACTTC | CASSWGAGATYEQYF
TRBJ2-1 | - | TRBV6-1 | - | TGTGCCACAGGGACAGGGGGACTAGCGTTCAATGAGCAGTTCTTC | CATGTGGLAFNEQFF
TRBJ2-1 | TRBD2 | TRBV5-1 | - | TGCGCCAGCAGCTTGGAGACTAGCGGGAGGGTCGGGGCTTACAATGAGCAGTTCTTC | CASSLETSGRVGAYNEQFF
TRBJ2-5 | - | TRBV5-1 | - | TGCGCCAGCACACGGGCGCCTGAAGAGACCCAGTACTTC | CASTRAPEETQYF
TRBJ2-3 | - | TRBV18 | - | TGTGCCAGCTCGGGCGGGATAACGACAGATACGCAGTATTTT | CASSGGITTDTQYF
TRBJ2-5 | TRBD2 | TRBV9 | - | TGTGCCAGCAGCGTAGGTCGGGCTAGCGGGAGTCCTCGGGAGACCCAGTACTTC | CASSVGRASGSPRETQYF
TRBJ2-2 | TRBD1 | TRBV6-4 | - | TGTGCCAGCAGTCCAGGACAGGAGCACACCGGGGAGCTGTTTTTT | CASSPGQEHTGELFF
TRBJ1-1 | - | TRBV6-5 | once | TGTGCCAGCAGGTACCAGGGGTATGCTTTCTTT | CASRYQGYAFF
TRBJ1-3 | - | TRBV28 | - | TGTGCCAGCAGTATCAGGGGAAACACCATATATTTT | CASSIRGNTIYF
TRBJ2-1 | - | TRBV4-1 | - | TGCGCCAGCAGCCAAGTAACCGGTCCTCCCTACAATGAGCAGTTCTTC | CASSQVTGPPYNEQFF
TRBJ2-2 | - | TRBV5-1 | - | TGCGCCAGCAGCTTGGCCTCGGGGCACACCGGGGAGCTGTTTTTT | CASSLASGHTGELFF
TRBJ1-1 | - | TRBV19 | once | TGTGCCAGTAGTAGGGCTCTCCGGGGGACGATGAACACTGAAGCTTTCTTT | CASSRALRGTMNTEAFF